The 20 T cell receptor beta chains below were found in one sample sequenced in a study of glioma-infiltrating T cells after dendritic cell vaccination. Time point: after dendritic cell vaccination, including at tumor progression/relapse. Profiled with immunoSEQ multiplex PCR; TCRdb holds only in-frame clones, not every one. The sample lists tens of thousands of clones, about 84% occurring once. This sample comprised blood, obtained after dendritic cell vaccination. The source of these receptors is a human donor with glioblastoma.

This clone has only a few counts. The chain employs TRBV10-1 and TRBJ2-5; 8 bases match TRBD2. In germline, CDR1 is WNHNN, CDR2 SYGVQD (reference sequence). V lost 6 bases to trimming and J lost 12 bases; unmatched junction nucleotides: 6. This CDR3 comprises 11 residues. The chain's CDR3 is CASSAGGTKYF. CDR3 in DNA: TGCGCCAGCAGCGCGGGGGGCACGAAGTACTTC.

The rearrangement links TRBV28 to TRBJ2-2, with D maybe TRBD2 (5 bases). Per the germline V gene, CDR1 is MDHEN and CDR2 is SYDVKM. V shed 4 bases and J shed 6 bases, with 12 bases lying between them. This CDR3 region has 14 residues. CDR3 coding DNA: TGTGCCAGCAGTTCCCACCGAGGGCCCGGGGAGCTGTTTTTT. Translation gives CASSSHRGPGELFF.

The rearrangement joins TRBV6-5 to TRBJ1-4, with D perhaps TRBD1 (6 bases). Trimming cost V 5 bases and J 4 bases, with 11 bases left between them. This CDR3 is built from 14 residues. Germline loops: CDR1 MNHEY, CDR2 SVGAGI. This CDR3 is CASSRTASNEKLFF. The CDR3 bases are TGTGCCAGCAGTCGGACAGCTAGTAATGAAAAACTGTTTTTT.

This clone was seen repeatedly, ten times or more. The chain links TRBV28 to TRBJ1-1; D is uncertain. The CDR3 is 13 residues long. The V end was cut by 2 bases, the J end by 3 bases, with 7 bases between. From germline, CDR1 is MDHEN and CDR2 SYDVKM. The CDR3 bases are TGTGCCAGCAGTTTAGGCGGCCACACTGAAGCTTTCTTT. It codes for CASSLGGHTEAFF.

Here the CDR3 reads CSVESVAGIPSTDTQYF. The CDR3, as DNA: TGCAGCGTTGAATCGGTGGCAGGAATCCCTAGCACAGATACGCAGTATTTT. This sequence joins TRBV29-1 and TRBJ2-3; D not resolved. The CDR3 covers 17 residues. V was shortened by 2 bases and J by 0 bases, with 18 bases between the two germline ends. Germline CDR1 and CDR2: SQVTM and ANQGSEA.

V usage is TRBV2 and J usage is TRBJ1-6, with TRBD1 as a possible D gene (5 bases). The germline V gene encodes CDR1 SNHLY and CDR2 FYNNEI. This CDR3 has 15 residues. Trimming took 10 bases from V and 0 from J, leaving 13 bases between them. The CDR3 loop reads CATRQKSSYNSPLHF. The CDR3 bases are TGTGCCACCAGACAGAAGAGCTCCTATAATTCACCCCTCCACTTT.

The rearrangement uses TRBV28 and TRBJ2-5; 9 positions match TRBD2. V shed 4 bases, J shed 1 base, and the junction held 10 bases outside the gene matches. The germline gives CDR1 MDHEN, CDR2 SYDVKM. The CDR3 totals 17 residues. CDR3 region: CASSSLGRGGSQETQYF. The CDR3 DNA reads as TGTGCCAGCAGTTCCCTAGGGCGGGGGGGCAGCCAAGAGACCCAGTACTTC.

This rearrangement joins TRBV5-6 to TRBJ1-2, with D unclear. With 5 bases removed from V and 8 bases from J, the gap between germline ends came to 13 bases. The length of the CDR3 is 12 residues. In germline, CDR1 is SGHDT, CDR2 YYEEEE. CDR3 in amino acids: CASSSRRGGYTF. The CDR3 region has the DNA TGTGCCAGCAGTTCCCGGAGAGGCGGCTACACCTTC. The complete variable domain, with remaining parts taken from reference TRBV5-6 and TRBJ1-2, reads DAGVTQSPTHLIKTRGQQVTLRCSPKSGHDTVSWYQQALGQGPQFIFQYYEEEERQRGNFPDRFSGHQFPNYSSELNVNALLLGDSALYLCASSSRRGGYTFGSGTRLTVV.

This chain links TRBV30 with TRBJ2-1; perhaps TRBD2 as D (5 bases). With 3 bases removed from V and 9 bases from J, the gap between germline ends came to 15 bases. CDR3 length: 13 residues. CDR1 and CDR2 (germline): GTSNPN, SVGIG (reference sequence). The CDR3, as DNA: TGTGCCTGGAGCGAGTCCGCCCGGGGTGAGCAGTTCTTC. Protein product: CAWSESARGEQFF.

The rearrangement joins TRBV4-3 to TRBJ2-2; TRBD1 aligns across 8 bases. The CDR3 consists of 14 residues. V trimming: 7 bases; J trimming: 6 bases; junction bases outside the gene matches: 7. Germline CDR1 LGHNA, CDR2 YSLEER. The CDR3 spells CASTDREIPGELFF. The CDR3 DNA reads TGCGCCAGCACGGACAGGGAAATTCCCGGGGAGCTGTTTTTT.

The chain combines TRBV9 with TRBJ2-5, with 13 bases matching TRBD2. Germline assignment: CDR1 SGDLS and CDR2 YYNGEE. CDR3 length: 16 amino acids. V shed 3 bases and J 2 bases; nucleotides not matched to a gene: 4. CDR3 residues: CASSAVLAGGQETQYF. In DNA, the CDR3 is TGTGCCAGCAGCGCCGTACTAGCGGGGGGGCAAGAGACCCAGTACTTC.

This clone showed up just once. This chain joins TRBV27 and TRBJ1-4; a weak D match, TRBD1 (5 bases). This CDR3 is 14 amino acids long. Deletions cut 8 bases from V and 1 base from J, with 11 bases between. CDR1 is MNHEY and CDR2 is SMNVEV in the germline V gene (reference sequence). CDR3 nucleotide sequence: TGTGCCAGCGGGGGGATGCGAACTAATGAAAAACTGTTTTTT. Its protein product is CASGGMRTNEKLFF.

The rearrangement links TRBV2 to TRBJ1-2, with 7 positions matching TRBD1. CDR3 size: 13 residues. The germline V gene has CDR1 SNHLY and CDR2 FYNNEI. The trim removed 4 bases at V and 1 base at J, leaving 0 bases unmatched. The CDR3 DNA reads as TGTGCCAGCAGTGGACAGGGTAACTATGGCTACACCTTC. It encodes CASSGQGNYGYTF.

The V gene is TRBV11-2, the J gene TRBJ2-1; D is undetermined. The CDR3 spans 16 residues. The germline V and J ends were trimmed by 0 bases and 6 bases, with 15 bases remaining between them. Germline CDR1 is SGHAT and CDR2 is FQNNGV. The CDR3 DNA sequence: TGTGCCAGCAGCTTAGACATTAGTAAATTATCCAATGAGCAGTTCTTC. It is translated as CASSLDISKLSNEQFF.

The DNA of the CDR3 is TGTGCCAGCAGCTTAGTTGGCGGGGGGGTAGAGACCCAGTACTTC. This sequence encodes CASSLVGGGVETQYF. The chain employs TRBV7-2 and TRBJ2-5; TRBD2 aligns across 9 bases. Germline V gene lookup returns CDR1 SGHTA and CDR2 FQGNSA. The CDR3 totals 15 residues. V lost 1 base and J lost 4; bases outside the gene matches: 4.

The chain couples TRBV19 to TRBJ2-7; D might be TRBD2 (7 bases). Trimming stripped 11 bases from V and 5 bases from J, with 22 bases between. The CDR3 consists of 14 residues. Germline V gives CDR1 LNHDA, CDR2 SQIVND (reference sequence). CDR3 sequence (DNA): TGTGCCTGTTCTACGGGCGGGGGCGGGAACGAGCAGTACTTC. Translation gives CACSTGGGGNEQYF.

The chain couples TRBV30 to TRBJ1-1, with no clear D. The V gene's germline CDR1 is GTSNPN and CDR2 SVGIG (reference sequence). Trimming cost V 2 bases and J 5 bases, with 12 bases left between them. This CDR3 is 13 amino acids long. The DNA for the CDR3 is TGTGCCTGGAGTCGCAGGCGCGGGACTGAAGCTTTCTTT. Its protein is CAWSRRRGTEAFF.

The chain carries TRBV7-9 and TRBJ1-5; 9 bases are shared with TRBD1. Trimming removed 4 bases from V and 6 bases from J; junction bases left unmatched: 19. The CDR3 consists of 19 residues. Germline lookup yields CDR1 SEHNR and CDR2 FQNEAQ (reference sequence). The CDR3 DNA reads TGTGCCAGCAGCTCGAGCCCGGGACAGGGAAGGGTCAAGGGTCAGCCCCAGCATTTT. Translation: CASSSSPGQGRVKGQPQHF.

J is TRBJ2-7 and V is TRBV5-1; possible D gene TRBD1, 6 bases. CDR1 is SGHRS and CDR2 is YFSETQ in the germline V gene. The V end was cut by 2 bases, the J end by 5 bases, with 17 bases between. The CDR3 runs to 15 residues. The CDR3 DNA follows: TGCGCCAGCAGCTTAGGTGGCAGGGGAGTAGACGAGCAGTACTTC. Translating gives CASSLGGRGVDEQYF.

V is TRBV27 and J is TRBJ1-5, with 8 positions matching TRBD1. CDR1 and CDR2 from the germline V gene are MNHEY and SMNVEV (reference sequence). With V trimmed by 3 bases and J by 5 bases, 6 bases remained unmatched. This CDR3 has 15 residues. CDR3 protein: CASSLQGAMDQPQHF. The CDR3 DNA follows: TGTGCCAGCAGTTTGCAGGGGGCAATGGATCAGCCCCAGCATTTT.